The 32 T cell receptor beta chains given below trace back to one sample, sequenced in a study of cytomegalovirus exposure and HLA in healthy donors (TCRdb year 2017). Receptors were amplified or captured by the immunoSEQ multiplex PCR assay. The multiplex PCR relied on a mix of 60 forward primers for TCR Vbeta segments and 13 reverse primers for TCR Jbeta segments. What TCRdb holds here is the immuneACCESS table cut down to in-frame rearrangements. Part of the clones is not present; checked against another copy, under half of the missing clones reflect an unresolved V gene, and the others are unexplained. This sample lists about 120,000 clones; under 85% were detected once. Jointly, the top ten make up roughly 6.2% of the sample. Sequenced input: PBMCs. The source of these receptors is a man between 25 and 39 years old in good health and CMV-seropositive.

A single count supports this clone. This chain joins TRBV4-1 and TRBJ2-2, with D maybe TRBD2 (7 bases). Germline V gene lookup returns CDR1 MGHRA and CDR2 YSYEKL. V was pared by 1 base and J by 6 bases, with 15 bases between. The CDR3 contains 16 residues. Here the CDR3 DNA reads TGCGCCAGCAGCCAAGGAAAAGGGGGGGAATCCGGGGAGCTGTTTTTT. Protein product: CASSQGKGGESGELFF.

The V and J genes are TRBV4-3 and TRBJ2-2, with 8 bases aligning to TRBD1. Trimming took 1 base from V and 1 from J; bases not matched to a gene: 8. Germline V gene sequence: CDR1 LGHNA, CDR2 YSLEER. This CDR3 comprises 18 residues. The CDR3 protein is CASSQVLTGTGNTGELFF. CDR3 bases: TGCGCCAGCAGCCAAGTTCTTACCGGGACAGGGAACACCGGGGAGCTGTTTTTT.

The chain links TRBV7-2 to TRBJ2-7; 8 nucleotides agree with TRBD2. CDR3 length equals 14 residues. V trimming: 6 bases; J trimming: 5 bases; junction bases outside the gene matches: 9. Looked up from germline, CDR1 is SGHTA and CDR2 is FQGNSA. The CDR3 region is CASRITTSAHEQYF. CDR3 bases: TGTGCCAGCAGAATTACGACTAGCGCCCACGAGCAGTACTTC.

This clone was counted a single time. The V and J genes are TRBV7-9 and TRBJ2-5, with D possibly matching TRBD2 (5 bases). The V end was cut by 3 bases, the J end by 4 bases, with 6 bases between. The germline CDR1 and CDR2 sequences are SEHNR and FQNEAQ (reference sequence). The CDR3 is 12 amino acids. CDR3: CASSFGRETQYF. The DNA for the CDR3 is TGTGCCAGCAGCTTTGGGAGAGAGACCCAGTACTTC. Full variable domain (outside the CDR3, taken from reference TRBV7-9 and TRBJ2-5): DTGVSQNPRHKITKRGQNVTFRCDPISEHNRLYWYRQTLGQGPEFLTYFQNEAQLEKSRLLSDRFSAERPKGSFSTLEIQRTEQGDSAMYLCASSFGRETQYFGPGTRLLVL.

The gene calls are TRBV4-2 and TRBJ2-1; TRBD2 matches 10 bases. Germline CDR1 and CDR2: LGHNA and YNFKEQ. V was clipped by 0 bases and J by 5 bases; unmatched bases: 10. This CDR3 contains 18 residues. The CDR3 spells CASSQEEVAGGNNNEQFF. The CDR3 DNA follows: TGTGCCAGCAGCCAAGAGGAGGTAGCGGGGGGCAACAACAATGAGCAGTTCTTC.

The chain has TRBV7-2 and TRBJ2-5, with D uncertain. The CDR3 is made up of 13 amino acids. Germline V gene sequence: CDR1 SGHTA, CDR2 FQGNSA. V lost 6 bases to trimming and J lost 4 bases, with 12 bases between them. The CDR3 loop reads CASSSRVLETQYF. CDR3 nucleotides: TGTGCCAGCAGTAGTCGGGTTCTAGAGACCCAGTACTTC.

The genes are TRBV27 and TRBJ1-1; 8 nucleotides line up with TRBD1. From germline, CDR1 is MNHEY and CDR2 SMNVEV (reference sequence). This CDR3 has 14 residues. The V gene end was trimmed by 3 bases and the J gene end by 5 bases; junction bases not matched to a gene: 5. The CDR3 spells CASSFGQGLTEAFF. Here the CDR3 DNA reads TGTGCCAGCAGTTTTGGACAGGGACTTACTGAAGCTTTCTTT.

The rearrangement links TRBV30 to TRBJ2-5; TRBD2 matches 7 bases. Germline CDR1 and CDR2: GTSNPN and SVGIG (reference sequence). With V trimmed by 2 bases and J by 2 bases, 8 bases remained unmatched. CDR3 size: 15 residues. The CDR3 is CAWSISGGLQETQYF. CDR3 bases: TGTGCCTGGAGTATTTCGGGGGGTCTTCAAGAGACCCAGTACTTC.

This clone has only a few counts. This rearrangement joins TRBV29-1 to TRBJ2-4, with unresolved D. This CDR3 spans 12 amino acids. The germline V gene encodes CDR1 SQVTM and CDR2 ANQGSEA. V was shortened by 3 bases and J by 4 bases, with 7 bases between the two germline ends. The CDR3 region is CSVESQKNIQYF. The CDR3 region has the DNA TGCAGCGTTGAGTCCCAGAAAAACATTCAGTACTTC.

The gene calls are TRBV4-1 and TRBJ1-3; 8 bases agree with TRBD1. Germline V lookup: CDR1 MGHRA, CDR2 YSYEKL. V gave up 1 base and J gave up 2 bases; unmatched junction bases: 7. The CDR3 contains 17 residues. In DNA, the CDR3 is TGCGCCAGCAGCCAAGTCTCAGGGGGCGAGACTGGAAACACCATATATTTT. Its protein product is CASSQVSGGETGNTIYF.

This chain connects TRBV18 to TRBJ1-2, with 9 bases identical to TRBD1. The germline V gene has CDR1 KGHSH and CDR2 LQKENI. V lost 0 bases, J lost 4 bases, and 12 bases stayed unmatched. The CDR3 runs to 18 residues. Here the CDR3 reads CASSPPETGGMASYGYTF. The CDR3 DNA reads as TGTGCCAGCTCACCACCCGAAACAGGGGGCATGGCTAGCTATGGCTACACCTTC.

This chain connects TRBV15 to TRBJ2-7, with 12 positions matching TRBD2. CDR1 and CDR2 from the germline V gene are LNHNV and YYDKDF (reference sequence). The CDR3 is 15 amino acids. V lost 5 bases to trimming and J lost 4 bases; unmatched junction nucleotides: 6. The CDR3 spells CATSGRTSGAYEQYF. The CDR3 DNA follows: TGTGCCACCAGCGGCAGGACTAGCGGGGCATACGAGCAGTACTTC.

V gene TRBV5-6 combines with J gene TRBJ2-7; 8 bases are a match to TRBD1. Germline CDR1 is SGHDT and CDR2 is YYEEEE. The ends lost 3 bases at V and 2 bases at J; junction bases unmatched: 4. The CDR3 sequence is 14 residues long. The chain's CDR3 is CASSWTGLPYEQYF. CDR3 DNA sequence: TGTGCCAGCAGCTGGACAGGGCTTCCCTACGAGCAGTACTTC.

This clone appeared once. V usage is TRBV19 and J usage is TRBJ1-2, with D perhaps TRBD1 (6 bases). There are 13 residues in the CDR3. CDR1 and CDR2 from the germline V gene are LNHDA and SQIVND (reference sequence). Trimming shortened V by 3 bases and J by 7 bases, and 12 bases separated the two germline ends. DNA for the CDR3: TGTGCCAGTAGTATGGGGGCCTGGGGTGGCTACACCTTC. Its protein is CASSMGAWGGYTF.

CDR3 in amino acids: CASSPGGGARQPQHF. CDR3 in DNA: TGTGCCAGTAGTCCGGGTGGGGGGGCACGGCAGCCCCAGCATTTT. V gene TRBV19 combines with J gene TRBJ1-5, with D perhaps matching TRBD1 (6 bases). CDR1 is LNHDA and CDR2 is SQIVND in the germline V gene (reference sequence). CDR3 size: 15 residues. V lost 5 bases, J lost 7 bases, and 18 bases lay in between.

The chain recombines TRBV2 with TRBJ1-5; unclear D gene. Germline V gene lookup returns CDR1 SNHLY and CDR2 FYNNEI. The length of the CDR3 is 15 residues. Trimming left V 1 base short and J 3 bases short, with 10 bases between. For the CDR3, the DNA is TGTGCCAGCAGTGAAGAACGCGGACTCAATCAGCCCCAGCATTTT. Protein sequence: CASSEERGLNQPQHF. The full variable domain, in which reference TRBV2 and TRBJ1-5 provide the parts outside the CDR3, is EPEVTQTPSHQVTQMGQEVILRCVPISNHLYFYWYRQILGQKVEFLVSFYNNEISEKSEIFDDQFSVERPDGSNFTLKIRSTKLEDSAMYFCASSEERGLNQPQHFGDGTRLSIL.

This chain links TRBV6-5 with TRBJ2-5; D is unresolved. The CDR3 consists of 13 residues. Trimming took off 2 bases at V and 5 bases at J, with 9 bases between the two ends. The germline V gene encodes CDR1 MNHEY and CDR2 SVGAGI. The CDR3 is CASSYDRVETQYF. CDR3 sequence (DNA): TGTGCCAGCAGTTACGATCGGGTCGAGACCCAGTACTTC.

The gene calls are TRBV30 and TRBJ2-5; D perhaps matches TRBD1 (5 bases). There are 12 residues in the CDR3. Deletions cut 4 bases from V and 1 base from J, with 7 bases between. The germline CDR1 and CDR2 sequences are GTSNPN and SVGIG (reference sequence). The CDR3 protein is CAWTGPQETQYF. DNA for the CDR3: TGTGCCTGGACAGGGCCCCAAGAGACCCAGTACTTC.

The chain couples TRBV5-4 to TRBJ2-3; 13 bases line up with TRBD2. The germline gives CDR1 SGHNT, CDR2 YYREEE (reference sequence). This CDR3 region has 16 residues. J gave up 4 bases and V 4 bases, and 6 bases lay outside the gene matches. CDR3 sequence: CASSLRLAGGSDTQYF. The CDR3, as DNA: TGTGCCAGCAGCCTCCGACTAGCGGGGGGATCAGATACGCAGTATTTT.

The V and J genes are TRBV19 and TRBJ1-2; possibly TRBD1 for D (6 bases). The V and J ends lost 5 bases and 11 bases respectively, with 27 bases between them. The CDR3 runs to 16 residues. Per the germline V gene, CDR1 is LNHDA and CDR2 is SQIVND (reference sequence). The CDR3 nucleotides read TGTGCCAGTAGTGGGACACGCGGGCCAAGGGCTATGCTGTACACCTTC. It specifies CASSGTRGPRAMLYTF.

V usage is TRBV6-1 and J usage is TRBJ1-2; TRBD1 is a possible D gene (5 bases). Between the trimmed V and J ends, which lost 4 bases and 0 bases, there was a span of 9 bases. The CDR3 length is 14 residues. Germline-derived CDR1 and CDR2 are MNHNS and SASEGT. As DNA, the CDR3 is TGTGCCAGCAGTGCGGCAGGGCCTAACTATGGCTACACCTTC. It codes for CASSAAGPNYGYTF.

This clone was observed once. J is TRBJ2-5 and V is TRBV5-6; 7 bases line up with TRBD2. This CDR3 comprises 15 residues. Germline V gives CDR1 SGHDT, CDR2 YYEEEE. Trimming removed 5 bases from V and 4 bases from J; junction bases left unmatched: 11. In nucleotides, the CDR3 is TGTGCCAGCAGTGGGGGAGGGAGCGGAGGAGAGACCCAGTACTTC. Its translation: CASSGGGSGGETQYF.

V and J are TRBV7-6 and TRBJ1-5; weak D call: TRBD1 (5 bases). CDR1 is SGHVS and CDR2 is FNYEAQ in the germline V gene. Trimming stripped 5 bases from V and 4 bases from J, with 15 bases between. The CDR3 loop spans 15 amino acids. The CDR3 reads CASSLGAGSNQPQHF. CDR3 nucleotide sequence: TGTGCCAGCAGCCTTGGGGCGGGGAGTAATCAGCCCCAGCATTTT.

A few counts support this clone. V and J are TRBV6-5 and TRBJ2-7; possibly TRBD1 for D (5 bases). V lost 4 bases to trimming and J lost 8 bases, with 12 bases between them. Looked up from germline, CDR1 is MNHEY and CDR2 is SVGAGI. The CDR3 sequence is 12 residues long. This chain's CDR3 is CASSSGRVQQYF. In DNA, the CDR3 is TGTGCCAGCAGTTCCGGCAGGGTTCAGCAGTACTTC.

The chain recombines TRBV11-2 with TRBJ1-1; D is ambiguous. Trimming pared 4 bases from V and 0 bases from J, leaving 12 bases between. Germline values: CDR1 SGHAT, CDR2 FQNNGV. This CDR3 has 15 residues. For the CDR3, the DNA is TGTGCCAGCAGCTCTATACAGATCATGAACACTGAAGCTTTCTTT. This gives the protein CASSSIQIMNTEAFF.

The chain joins TRBV27 to TRBJ2-2, with TRBD1 identical over 7 bases. The CDR3 is 16 residues long. Per germline, CDR1 MNHEY and CDR2 SMNVEV (reference sequence). Germline trimming cut 5 bases from V and 3 bases from J; bases unmatched to any gene: 9. Here the CDR3 reads CASSLVGQGDTGELFF. The DNA for the CDR3 is TGTGCCAGCAGTCTCGTCGGCCAGGGGGACACCGGGGAGCTGTTTTTT.

J is TRBJ1-5 and V is TRBV6-1; TRBD1 agrees at 7 bases. Looked up from germline, CDR1 is MNHNS and CDR2 is SASEGT. Trimming took 4 bases from V and 0 from J; bases not matched to a gene: 6. The CDR3 has 16 amino acids. The CDR3 loop reads CASSARQGISNQPQHF. The CDR3, as DNA: TGTGCCAGCAGTGCCCGACAGGGCATTAGCAATCAGCCCCAGCATTTT.

The chain joins TRBV10-2 to TRBJ2-3, with TRBD1 matching over 7 bases. The CDR3 is 16 residues long. With 3 bases clipped from V and 0 bases from J, the junction kept 6 bases outside the gene matches. Per the germline V gene, CDR1 is WSHSY and CDR2 is SAAADI. The CDR3 nucleotides read TGCGCCAGCAGTGATAGGGGGACAGAGAGCACAGATACGCAGTATTTT. This sequence encodes CASSDRGTESTDTQYF.

This chain connects TRBV6-6 to TRBJ1-6, with 7 positions matching TRBD1. The V segment lost 5 bases and the J segment 7 bases; nucleotides outside the gene matches: 5. CDR1 is MNHNY, CDR2 SVGAGI, per germline (reference sequence). CDR3 length equals 14 residues. CDR3 protein: CASSDRVGNSPLHF. CDR3 nucleotide sequence: TGTGCCAGCAGTGACAGGGTCGGAAATTCACCCCTCCACTTT.

Points on this clone: At one end the junction does not follow the germline gene, possibly because of a read error. The rearrangement uses TRBV5-4 and TRBJ2-1; 8 bases match TRBD2. The CDR3 is 16 residues long. The V gene's germline CDR1 is SGHNT and CDR2 YYREEE (reference sequence). In nucleotides, the CDR3 is TGTGCCAGCAGCTTGGGGATTCGACTAGCGAACAATGACCAGTTCTTC. This gives the protein CASSLGIRLANNDQFF.

V gene TRBV7-9 combines with J gene TRBJ2-1; no definite D call. The CDR3 is 13 amino acids. Germline CDR1 reads SEHNR; CDR2 reads FQNEAQ (reference sequence). V lost 3 bases to trimming and J lost 8 bases, with 11 bases between them. The CDR3, as DNA: TGTGCCAGCAGCTTGGAGCTTGGTTATGAGCAGTTCTTC. Its translation is CASSLELGYEQFF.

V and J are TRBV2 and TRBJ2-3; 12 bases are a match to TRBD1. V dropped 4 bases and J dropped 3; count of bases not matched to a gene: 8. Germline assignment: CDR1 SNHLY and CDR2 FYNNEI. The CDR3 runs 17 residues. CDR3 loop: CASSVWGDRGQTDTQYF. In DNA form, the CDR3 reads TGTGCCAGCAGTGTCTGGGGGGACAGGGGGCAAACAGATACGCAGTATTTT.